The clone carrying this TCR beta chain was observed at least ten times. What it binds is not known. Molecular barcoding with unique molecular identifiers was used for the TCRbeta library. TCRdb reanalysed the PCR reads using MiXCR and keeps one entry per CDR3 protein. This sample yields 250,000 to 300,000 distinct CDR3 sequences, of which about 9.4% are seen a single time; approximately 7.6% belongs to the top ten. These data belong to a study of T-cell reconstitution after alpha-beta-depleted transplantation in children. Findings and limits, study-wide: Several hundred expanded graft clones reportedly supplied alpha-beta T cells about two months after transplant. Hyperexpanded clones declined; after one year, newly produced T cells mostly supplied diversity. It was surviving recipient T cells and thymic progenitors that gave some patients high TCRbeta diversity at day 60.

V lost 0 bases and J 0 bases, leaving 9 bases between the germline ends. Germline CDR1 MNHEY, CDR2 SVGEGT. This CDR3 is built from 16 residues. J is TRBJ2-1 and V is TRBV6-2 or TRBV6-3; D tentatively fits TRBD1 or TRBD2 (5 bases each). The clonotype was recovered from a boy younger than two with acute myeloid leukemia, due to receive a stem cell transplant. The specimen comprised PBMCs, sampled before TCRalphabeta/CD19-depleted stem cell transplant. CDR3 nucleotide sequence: TGTGCCAGCAGTTACTCGAGGGGTAGCTCCTACAATGAGCAGTTCTTC. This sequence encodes CASSYSRGSSYNEQFF.